These 13 T cell receptor beta chains share one sample of origin, sequenced in a study of CD8 T cells in ankylosing spondylitis. The study's findings and limits: Seven or eight highly homologous variants made up a TCR beta motif, and this motif appeared characteristic of ankylosing spondylitis blood.

Their cognate antigens are unknown. TCRdb re-derived calls from the 5' RACE reads in MiXCR, one entry per CDR3 protein. Found here are 650,000 to 800,000 distinct CDR3 sequences, around 17% of them singletons; the top ten hold under 20%. The sequenced sample consisted of blood, either unsorted or a sorted T cell fraction (not recorded which). These receptors were obtained from a male donor with ankylosing spondylitis.

The chain combines TRBV10-1 with TRBJ2-2; 7 nucleotides align to TRBD2. The CDR3 spans 15 residues. The germline gives CDR1 WNHNN, CDR2 SYGVQD (reference sequence). Unmatched junction bases numbered 7, after V lost 8 bases and J lost 1 base. The CDR3 DNA follows: TGCGCCAGCGGCCGAGGCGGGGGGAACACCGGGGAGCTGTTTTTT. Translation gives CASGRGGGNTGELFF.

Only a few counts were recorded for this clonotype. CDR3 in DNA: TGTGCCAGCAGTGAGTGGACATTACAAGAGACCCAGTACTTC. It codes for CASSEWTLQETQYF. V gene TRBV25-1 combines with J gene TRBJ2-5, with D possibly being TRBD1 (5 bases). This CDR3 contains 14 residues. Germline CDR1 is MGHDK and CDR2 is SYGVNS. With 3 bases removed from V and 2 bases from J, the gap between germline ends came to 10 bases. The whole variable domain, remainder taken from reference TRBV25-1 and TRBJ2-5, is EADIYQTPRYLVIGTGKKITLECSQTMGHDKMYWYQQDPGMELHLIHYSYGVNSTEKGDLSSESTVSRIRTEHFPLTLESARPSHTSQYLCASSEWTLQETQYFGPGTRLLVL.

Only a few counts were recorded for this clonotype. The chain links TRBV7-2 to TRBJ2-3; D is undetermined. From germline, CDR1 is SGHTA and CDR2 FQGNSA. This CDR3 contains 16 residues. The V and J ends lost 5 bases and 0 bases respectively, with 15 bases between them. The chain's CDR3 is CASSPQGVSSTDTQYF. The CDR3 DNA sequence: TGTGCCAGCAGCCCCCAAGGCGTCTCTAGCACAGATACGCAGTATTTT.

This clonotype has ten or more counts. The chain carries TRBV5-1 and TRBJ2-7, with D tentatively TRBD1 (6 bases). The germline V gene encodes CDR1 SGHRS and CDR2 YFSETQ. The CDR3 totals 14 residues. Trimming shortened V by 9 bases and J by 4 bases, and 20 bases separated the two germline ends. CDR3 nucleotides: TGCGCCACCAGGAACAGGGCTAAGAGGTACGAGCAGTACTTC. Translating gives CATRNRAKRYEQYF.

The V and J genes are TRBV7-9 and TRBJ1-5; D remains ambiguous. Germline CDR1 and CDR2: SEHNR and FQNEAQ (reference sequence). This CDR3 is 14 amino acids long. V was trimmed by 8 bases and J by 7 bases, leaving 18 bases between them. The DNA for the CDR3 is TGTGCCAGCGGTCCACCCGACGATCACCAGCCCCAGCATTTT. Residues: CASGPPDDHQPQHF.

The gene calls are TRBV30 and TRBJ2-2; no firm D call. The CDR3 runs 14 residues. Germline assignment: CDR1 GTSNPN and CDR2 SVGIG (reference sequence). V was shortened by 4 bases and J by 3 bases, with 12 bases between the two germline ends. CDR3 nucleotide sequence: TGTGCCTGGAACGGTAACAAGGACACCGGGGAGCTGTTTTTT. Translation: CAWNGNKDTGELFF.

The chain recombines TRBV11-3 with TRBJ2-7, with TRBD2 as a possible D gene (5 bases). Germline-derived CDR1 and CDR2 are SGHNT and YENEEA. CDR3 length: 15 residues. Trimming shortened V by 3 bases and J by 2 bases, and 14 bases separated the two germline ends. CDR3 coding DNA: TGTGCCAGCAGCTTGAGGTCGGGGTTTCCCTACGAGCAGTACTTC. Translating it yields CASSLRSGFPYEQYF.

In its sample, this clonotype was seen a few times. The chain employs TRBV6-5 and TRBJ2-1, with 10 bases aligning to TRBD2. The CDR3 is 15 amino acids. CDR1 MNHEY and CDR2 SVGAGI come from the germline V gene. Trimming at V came to 2 bases and at J to 8 bases, leaving 6 bases not matched to a gene. DNA for the CDR3: TGTGCCAGCAGTTACAAGCGGGGGGGCCTAGATGAGCAGTTCTTC. Amino acids: CASSYKRGGLDEQFF.

Only a few counts were recorded for this clonotype. V usage is TRBV5-1 and J usage is TRBJ1-1, with D unclear. Germline V gene sequence: CDR1 SGHRS, CDR2 YFSETQ. V was cut by 3 bases and J by 11 bases, with 14 bases left in between. This CDR3 has 12 amino acids. DNA for the CDR3: TGCGCCAGCAGCTCGGACCAGACGGCGGCTTTCTTT. It is translated as CASSSDQTAAFF.

The chain carries TRBV9 and TRBJ2-1; 10 nucleotides align to TRBD1. The junction had 15 bases not matched to a gene; V was cut back by 6 bases and J by 6 bases. The CDR3 is 17 residues long. CDR1 is SGDLS, CDR2 YYNGEE, per germline. The DNA for the CDR3 is TGTGCCAGCACCCCTAGTTTTTGGACAGGGGGGACCAATGAGCAGTTCTTC. It encodes CASTPSFWTGGTNEQFF.

This clonotype was detected only a few times. This rearrangement joins TRBV5-1 to TRBJ2-7; 8 nucleotides match TRBD1. Germline CDR1 SGHRS, CDR2 YFSETQ. This CDR3 contains 16 residues. V shed 3 bases, J shed 4 bases, and the junction held 12 bases outside the gene matches. CDR3 loop: CASSWTGTGVYYEQYF. As DNA, the CDR3 is TGCGCCAGCAGCTGGACGGGGACAGGTGTTTATTACGAGCAGTACTTC.

This clonotype has more than one count but fewer than ten. The rearrangement links TRBV19 to TRBJ1-5; the D is unclear. Per the germline V gene, CDR1 is LNHDA and CDR2 is SQIVND (reference sequence). The CDR3 has 17 residues. V shed 5 bases and J shed 0 bases, with 17 bases lying between them. The CDR3 region is CASSPITDNYSNQPQHF. Written as DNA, the CDR3 is TGTGCCAGTAGTCCTATCACAGACAACTATAGCAATCAGCCCCAGCATTTT.

A few counts support this clonotype. The V call is TRBV29-1, the J call TRBJ2-7; TRBD2 matches at 13 bases. Germline loops: CDR1 SQVTM, CDR2 ANQGSEA. The junction had 8 bases not matched to a gene; V was cut back by 0 bases and J by 3 bases. This CDR3 contains 17 residues. The CDR3 bases are TGCAGCGTTGAAGATCTAGGACTAGCGGGAGAGAGCTACGAGCAGTACTTC. This sequence encodes CSVEDLGLAGESYEQYF.